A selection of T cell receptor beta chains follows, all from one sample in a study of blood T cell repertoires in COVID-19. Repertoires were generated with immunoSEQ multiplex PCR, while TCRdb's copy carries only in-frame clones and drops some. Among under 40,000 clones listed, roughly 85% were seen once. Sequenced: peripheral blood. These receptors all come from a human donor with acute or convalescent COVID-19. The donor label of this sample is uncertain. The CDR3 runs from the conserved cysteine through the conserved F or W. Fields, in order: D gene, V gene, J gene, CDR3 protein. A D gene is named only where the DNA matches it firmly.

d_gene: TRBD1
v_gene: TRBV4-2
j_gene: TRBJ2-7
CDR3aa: CASSQEGGQGYYEQYF

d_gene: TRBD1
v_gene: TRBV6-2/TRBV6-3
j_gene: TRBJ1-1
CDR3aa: CASSWTGNTEAFF

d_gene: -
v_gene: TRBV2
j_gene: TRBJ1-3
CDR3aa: CASNSESSGNTIYF

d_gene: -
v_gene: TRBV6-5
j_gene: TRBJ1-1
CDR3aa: CASSYRSGETEAFF

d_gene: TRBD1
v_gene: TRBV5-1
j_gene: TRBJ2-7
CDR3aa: CASSLRTGLGGLSYEQYF

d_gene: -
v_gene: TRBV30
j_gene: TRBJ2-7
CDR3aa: CAWSDSYYEQYF

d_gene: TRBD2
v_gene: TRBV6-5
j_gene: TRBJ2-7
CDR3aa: CASSRLAGRSEQYF

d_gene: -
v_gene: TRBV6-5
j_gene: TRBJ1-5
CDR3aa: CASSPGAGYQPQHF

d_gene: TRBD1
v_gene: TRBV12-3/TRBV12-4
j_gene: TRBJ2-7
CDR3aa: CASSSGQIYEQYF

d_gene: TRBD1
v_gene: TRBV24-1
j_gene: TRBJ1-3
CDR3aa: CATSDPGTGAGNTIYF

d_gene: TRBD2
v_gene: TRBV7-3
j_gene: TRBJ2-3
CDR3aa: CASSSPAGAEDTQYF

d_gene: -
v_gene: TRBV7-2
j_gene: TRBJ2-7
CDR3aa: CASSFRQGGYEQYF

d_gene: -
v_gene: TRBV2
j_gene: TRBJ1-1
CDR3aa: CASRAEAVGGNTEAFF

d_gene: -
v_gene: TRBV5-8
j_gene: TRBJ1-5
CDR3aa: CASSSGGTENQPQHF

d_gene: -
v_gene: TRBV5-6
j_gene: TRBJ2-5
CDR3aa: CASSLQTPIETQYF

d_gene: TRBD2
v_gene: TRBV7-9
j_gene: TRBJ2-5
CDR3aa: CASRETGTSGSLARETQYF

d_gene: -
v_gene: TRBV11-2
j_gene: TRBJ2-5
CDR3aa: CASSLGGRETQYF

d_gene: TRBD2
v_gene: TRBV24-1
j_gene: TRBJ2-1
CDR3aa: CATSDSSGRAGGAGNEQFF

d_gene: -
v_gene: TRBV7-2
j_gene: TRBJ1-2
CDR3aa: CASSTSNGDGYTF

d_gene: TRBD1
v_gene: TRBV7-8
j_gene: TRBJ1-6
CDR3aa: CASSPMGGQSNSPLHF

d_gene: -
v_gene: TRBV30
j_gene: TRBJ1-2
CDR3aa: CAWTAQANYGYTF

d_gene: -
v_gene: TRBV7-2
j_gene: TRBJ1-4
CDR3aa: CASSSRGGGTNEKLFF

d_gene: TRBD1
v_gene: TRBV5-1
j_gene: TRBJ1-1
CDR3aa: CASSDGTAVAFF

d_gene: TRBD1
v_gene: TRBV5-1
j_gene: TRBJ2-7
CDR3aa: CASSLNGQGLYEQYF

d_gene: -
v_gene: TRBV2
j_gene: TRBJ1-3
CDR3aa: CASTGGVSGNTIYF

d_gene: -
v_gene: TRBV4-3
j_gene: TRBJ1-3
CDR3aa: CASSQEDMANGNTIYF

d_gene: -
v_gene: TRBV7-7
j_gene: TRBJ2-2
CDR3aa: CASTPANTGELFF

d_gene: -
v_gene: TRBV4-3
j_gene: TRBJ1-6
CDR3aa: CASSESGGRSPLHF

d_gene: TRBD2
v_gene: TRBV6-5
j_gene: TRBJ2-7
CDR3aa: CASSYKASGRYEQYF

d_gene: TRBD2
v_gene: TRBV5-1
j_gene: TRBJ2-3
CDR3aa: CASTGLAGHTDTQYF

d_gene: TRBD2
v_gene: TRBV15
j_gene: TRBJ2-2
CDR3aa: CATSPWVGGGIGELFF

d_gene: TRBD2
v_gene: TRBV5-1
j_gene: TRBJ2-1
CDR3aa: CASSLGGLAGGGNEQFF

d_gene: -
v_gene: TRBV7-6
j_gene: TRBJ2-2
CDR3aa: CASSTPSGGTGELFF

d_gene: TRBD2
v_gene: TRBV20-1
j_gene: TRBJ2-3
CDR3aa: CSASELAGGTDTQYF

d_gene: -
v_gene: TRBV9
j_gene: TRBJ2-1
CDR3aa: CASSPRGGQRHNEQFF

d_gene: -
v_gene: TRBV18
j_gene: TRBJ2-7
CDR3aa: CASSEQSYEQYF

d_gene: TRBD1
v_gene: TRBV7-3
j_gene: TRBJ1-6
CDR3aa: CASSLEGARSPLHF

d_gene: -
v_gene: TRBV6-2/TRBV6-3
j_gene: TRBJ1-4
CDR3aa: CASSVRDSSVKLFF

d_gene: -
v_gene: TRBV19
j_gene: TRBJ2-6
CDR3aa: CASSTYSGANVLTF

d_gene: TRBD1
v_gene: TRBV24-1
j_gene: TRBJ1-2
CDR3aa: CATSDSTGVGNYGYTF

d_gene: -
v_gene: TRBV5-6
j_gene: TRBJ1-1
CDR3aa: CASSSVQGSTEAFF

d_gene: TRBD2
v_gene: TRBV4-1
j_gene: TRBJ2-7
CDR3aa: CASSQGTSADYEQYF

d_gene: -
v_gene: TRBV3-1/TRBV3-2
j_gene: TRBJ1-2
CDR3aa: CASSQIYGGPYGYTF

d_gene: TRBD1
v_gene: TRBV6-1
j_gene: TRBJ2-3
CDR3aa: CASSERQGARDTQYF

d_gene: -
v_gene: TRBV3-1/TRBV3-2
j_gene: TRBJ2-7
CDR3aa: CASSLQGGGPYEQYF

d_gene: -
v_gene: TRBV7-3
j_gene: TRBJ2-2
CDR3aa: CASSSLPGGSGTGELFF

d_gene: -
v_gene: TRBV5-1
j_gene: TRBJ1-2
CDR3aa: CASRTDPGVYGYTF

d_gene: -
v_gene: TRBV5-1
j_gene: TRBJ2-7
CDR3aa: CASQLPGLRSVGEQYF

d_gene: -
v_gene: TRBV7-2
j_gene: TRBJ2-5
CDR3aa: CASSLGQGREETQYF

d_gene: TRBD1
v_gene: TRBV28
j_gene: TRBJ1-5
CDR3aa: CASRPGTGPNQPQHF

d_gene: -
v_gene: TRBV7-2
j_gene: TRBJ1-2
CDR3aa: CASSSQGSGYGYTF